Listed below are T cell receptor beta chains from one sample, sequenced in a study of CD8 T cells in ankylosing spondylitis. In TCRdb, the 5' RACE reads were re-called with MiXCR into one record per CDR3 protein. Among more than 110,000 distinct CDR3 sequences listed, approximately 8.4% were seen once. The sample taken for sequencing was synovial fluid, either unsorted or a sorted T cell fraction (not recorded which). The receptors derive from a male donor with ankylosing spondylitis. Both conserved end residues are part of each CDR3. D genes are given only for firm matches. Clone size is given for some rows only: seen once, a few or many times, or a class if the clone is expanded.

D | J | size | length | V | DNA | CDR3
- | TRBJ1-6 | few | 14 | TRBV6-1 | TGTGCCAGCCATCGGACTGGCCGGAATTCACCCCTCCACTTT | CASHRTGRNSPLHF
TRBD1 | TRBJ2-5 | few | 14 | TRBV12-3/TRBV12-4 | TGTGCCAGCAGCCTGACAGGGGGCAGGAAGACCCAGTACTTC | CASSLTGGRKTQYF
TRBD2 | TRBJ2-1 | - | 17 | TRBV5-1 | TGCGCCAGCAGTACCGGGACTAGCGGGTTATCCTACAATGAGCAGTTCTTC | CASSTGTSGLSYNEQFF
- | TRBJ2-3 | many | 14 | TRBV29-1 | TGCAGCGGAAAGGGTGGGTTGAGCACAGATACGCAGTATTTT | CSGKGGLSTDTQYF
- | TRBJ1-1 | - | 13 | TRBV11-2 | TGTGCCAGCAGCTTCAACAGGAACACTGAAGCTTTCTTT | CASSFNRNTEAFF
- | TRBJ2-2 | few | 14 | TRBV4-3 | TGCGCCAGCAGCCAGGAGTTTCGCACCGGGGAGCTGTTTTTT | CASSQEFRTGELFF
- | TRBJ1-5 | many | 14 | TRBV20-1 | TGCAGTGCTATAAGAGGATATAGCAATCAGCCCCAGCATTTT | CSAIRGYSNQPQHF
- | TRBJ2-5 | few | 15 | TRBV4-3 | TGCGCCAGCAGCCAAGATTACAACAGAGGAAAGACCCAGTACTTC | CASSQDYNRGKTQYF
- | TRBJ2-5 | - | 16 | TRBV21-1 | TGTGCCAGCAGCAAATGGCATAGCGGGAGCCAAGAGACCCAGTACTTC | CASSKWHSGSQETQYF
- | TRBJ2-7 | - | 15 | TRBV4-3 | TGCGCCAGCAGCCAAGATTTCTCTCAGGGCCGCGAGCAGTACTTC | CASSQDFSQGREQYF
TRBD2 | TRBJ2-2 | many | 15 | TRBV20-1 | TGCGTGGTCCAGCGGGGGGGCAGTGACACCGGGGAGCTGTTTTTT | CVVQRGGSDTGELFF
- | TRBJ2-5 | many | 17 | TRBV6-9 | TGTGCCAGCATTCACCCGGGACGTCGAACCCCCCAAGAGACCCAGTACTTC | CASIHPGRRTPQETQYF
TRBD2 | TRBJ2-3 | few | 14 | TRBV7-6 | TGTGCCAGCAGCTTAGTGGGTAGCGGGCGGACGCAGTATTTT | CASSLVGSGRTQYF
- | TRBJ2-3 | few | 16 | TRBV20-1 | TGCAGTGCTAGTAACCCGGGACTTGATTTCACAGATACGCAGTATTTT | CSASNPGLDFTDTQYF
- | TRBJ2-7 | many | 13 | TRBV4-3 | TGCGCCAGCAGCCAAGATTCGGGCACAGTGCAGTACTTC | CASSQDSGTVQYF
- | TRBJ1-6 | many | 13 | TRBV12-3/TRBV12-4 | TGTGCCAGCAGTTTAGCGAGAAATTCACCCCTCCACTTT | CASSLARNSPLHF
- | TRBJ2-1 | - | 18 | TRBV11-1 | TGTGCCAGCAGCTTAGAGGGGTCACAGGGAAGCGGCTACAATGAGCAGTTCTTC | CASSLEGSQGSGYNEQFF
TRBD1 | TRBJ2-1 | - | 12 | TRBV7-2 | TGTGCCAGCAGCCTAACGGACAGGGAGAAGTTCTTC | CASSLTDREKFF
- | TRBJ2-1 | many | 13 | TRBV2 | TGTGCCAGCGCGGACTTCATGTACAATGAGCAGTTCTTC | CASADFMYNEQFF
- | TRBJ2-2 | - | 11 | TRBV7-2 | TGTGCCAGCAGTCCAACCGGGGAGCTGTTTTTT | CASSPTGELFF
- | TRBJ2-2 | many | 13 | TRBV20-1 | TGCAGTGCTAGAGCCCCGAACACCGGGGAGCTGTTTTTT | CSARAPNTGELFF
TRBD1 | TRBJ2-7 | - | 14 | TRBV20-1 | TGCAGTGCCCGAGGGACAGGGAGAATTTACGAGCAGTACTTC | CSARGTGRIYEQYF
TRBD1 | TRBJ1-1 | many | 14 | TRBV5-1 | TGCGCCAGCAGCTCGGAGGAGGGGGCAACTGAAGCTTTCTTT | CASSSEEGATEAFF
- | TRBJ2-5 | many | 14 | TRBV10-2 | TGCGCCAGCAGAATAGGACGGGAACAAGAGACCCAGTACTTC | CASRIGREQETQYF
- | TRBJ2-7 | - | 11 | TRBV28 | TGTGCCAGCAGAAATAACTACGAGCAGTACTTC | CASRNNYEQYF
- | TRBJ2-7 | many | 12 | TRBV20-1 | TGCAGTGCCACTCAGCGCTACTACGAGCAGTACTTC | CSATQRYYEQYF
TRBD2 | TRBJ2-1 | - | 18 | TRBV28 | TGTGCCAGCAGTTGGGGTCGAACTAGCGCGGTTTCCTACAATGAGCAGTTCTTC | CASSWGRTSAVSYNEQFF